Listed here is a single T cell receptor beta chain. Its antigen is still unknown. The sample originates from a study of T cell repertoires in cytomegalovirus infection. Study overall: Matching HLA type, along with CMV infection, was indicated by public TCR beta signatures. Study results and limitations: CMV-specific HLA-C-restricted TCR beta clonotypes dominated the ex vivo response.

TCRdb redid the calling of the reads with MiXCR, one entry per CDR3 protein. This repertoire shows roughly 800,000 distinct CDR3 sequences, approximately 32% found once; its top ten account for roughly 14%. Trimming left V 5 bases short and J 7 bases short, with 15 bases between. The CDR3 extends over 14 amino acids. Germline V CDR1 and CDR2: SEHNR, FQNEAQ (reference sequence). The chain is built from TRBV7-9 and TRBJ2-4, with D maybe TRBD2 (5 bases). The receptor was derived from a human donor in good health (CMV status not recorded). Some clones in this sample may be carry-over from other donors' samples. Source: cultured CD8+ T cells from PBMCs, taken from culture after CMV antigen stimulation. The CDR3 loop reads CASSPIEGGNIQYF. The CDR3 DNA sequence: TGTGCCAGCAGCCCCATTGAGGGCGGCAACATTCAGTACTTC.